The sequence of this TCR beta chain was determined in a study of T cells after yellow fever vaccination. MiXCR, applied by TCRdb to the 5' RACE reads, yields one record per CDR3 protein. The sample yields under 400,000 distinct CDR3 sequences, 11% seen once. Overall study findings and caveats: When the response was secondary, it was weaker but reached its peak faster, day 5 versus 15.

As to this clonotype: Its specificity is unknown.

Trimming took off 4 bases at V and 3 bases at J, with 10 bases between the two ends. This CDR3 is 14 amino acids long. Germline CDR1 reads SNHLY; CDR2 reads FYNNEI. This chain links TRBV2 with TRBJ1-5, with no clear D. This TCR came from a man younger than 30 who received the YFV17D yellow fever vaccine. The specimen was PBMCs, collected on the day of the first yellow fever vaccination. The CDR3 DNA reads as TGTGCCAGCAGTGTTCGGACCTACAATCAGCCCCAGCATTTT. This sequence encodes CASSVRTYNQPQHF.